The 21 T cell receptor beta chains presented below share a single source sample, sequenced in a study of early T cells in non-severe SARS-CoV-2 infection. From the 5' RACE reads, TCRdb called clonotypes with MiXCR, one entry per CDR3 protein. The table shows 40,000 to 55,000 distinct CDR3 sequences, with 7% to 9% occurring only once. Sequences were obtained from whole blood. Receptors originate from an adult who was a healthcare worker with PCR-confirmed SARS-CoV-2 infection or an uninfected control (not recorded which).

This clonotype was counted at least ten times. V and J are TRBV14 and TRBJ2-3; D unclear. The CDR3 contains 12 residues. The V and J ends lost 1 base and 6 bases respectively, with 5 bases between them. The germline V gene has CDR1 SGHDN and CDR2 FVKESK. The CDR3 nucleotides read TGTGCCAGCAGCCAAGCCGGGGATACGCAGTATTTT. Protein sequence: CASSQAGDTQYF.

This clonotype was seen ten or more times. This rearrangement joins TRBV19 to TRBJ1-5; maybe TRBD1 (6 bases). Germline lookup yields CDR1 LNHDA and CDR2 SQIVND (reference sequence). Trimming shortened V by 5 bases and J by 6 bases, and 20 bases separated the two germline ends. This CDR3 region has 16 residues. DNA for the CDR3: TGTGCCAGTAGTCTAATGGCGGGGGCGGATTCTCAGCCCCAGCATTTT. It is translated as CASSLMAGADSQPQHF.

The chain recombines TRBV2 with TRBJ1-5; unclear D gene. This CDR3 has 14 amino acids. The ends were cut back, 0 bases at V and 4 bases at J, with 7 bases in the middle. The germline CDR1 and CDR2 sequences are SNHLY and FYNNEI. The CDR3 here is CASSEAQRNQPQHF. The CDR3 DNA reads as TGTGCCAGCAGTGAAGCGCAACGGAATCAGCCCCAGCATTTT.

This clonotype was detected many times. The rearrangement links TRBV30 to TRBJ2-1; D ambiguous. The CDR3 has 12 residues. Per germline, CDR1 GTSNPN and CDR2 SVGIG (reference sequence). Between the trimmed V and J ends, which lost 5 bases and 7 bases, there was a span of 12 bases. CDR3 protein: CAWSQSPNEQFF. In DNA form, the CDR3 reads TGTGCCTGGTCGCAGAGTCCGAATGAGCAGTTCTTC.

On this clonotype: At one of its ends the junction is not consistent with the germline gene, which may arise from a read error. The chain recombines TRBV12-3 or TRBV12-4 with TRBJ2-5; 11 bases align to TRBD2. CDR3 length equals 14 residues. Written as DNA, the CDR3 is TGTGCCAGCAGTCTAGCGGGGGGCCAAGAGACCCAGTACTTC. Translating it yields CASSLAGGQETQYF.

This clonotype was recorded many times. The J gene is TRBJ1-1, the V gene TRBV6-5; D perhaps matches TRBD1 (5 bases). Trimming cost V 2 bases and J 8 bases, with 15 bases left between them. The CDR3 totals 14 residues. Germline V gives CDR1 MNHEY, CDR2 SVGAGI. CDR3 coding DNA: TGTGCCAGCAGTTACAGACAGATCGCCGCAGAAGCTTTCTTT. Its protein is CASSYRQIAAEAFF.

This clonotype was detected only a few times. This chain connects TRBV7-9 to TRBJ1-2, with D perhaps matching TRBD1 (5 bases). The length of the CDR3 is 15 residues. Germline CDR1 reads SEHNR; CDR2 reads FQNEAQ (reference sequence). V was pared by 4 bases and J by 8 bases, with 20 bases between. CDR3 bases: TGTGCCAGCAGCTCCCGTCAGGGAAGCTTCCAAGGCTACACCTTC. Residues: CASSSRQGSFQGYTF.

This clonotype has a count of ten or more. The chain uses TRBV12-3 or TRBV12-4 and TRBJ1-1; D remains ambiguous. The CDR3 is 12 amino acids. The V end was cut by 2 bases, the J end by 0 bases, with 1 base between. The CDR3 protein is CASSLLNTEAFF. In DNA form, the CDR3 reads TGTGCCAGCAGTTTATTGAACACTGAAGCTTTCTTT.

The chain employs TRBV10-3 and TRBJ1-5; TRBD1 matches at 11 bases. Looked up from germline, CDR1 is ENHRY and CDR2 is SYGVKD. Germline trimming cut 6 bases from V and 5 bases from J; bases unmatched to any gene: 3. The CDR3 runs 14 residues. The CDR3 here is CAIRGQGADQPQHF. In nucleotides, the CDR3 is TGTGCCATCAGAGGACAGGGGGCGGATCAGCCCCAGCATTTT.

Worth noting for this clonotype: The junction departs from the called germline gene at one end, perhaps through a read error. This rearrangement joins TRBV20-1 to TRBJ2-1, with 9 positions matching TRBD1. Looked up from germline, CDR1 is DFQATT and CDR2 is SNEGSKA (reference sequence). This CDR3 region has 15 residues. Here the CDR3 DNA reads TGCACTGCTAGAGACTACAGGGGGCGAGCCAATGAGCAGTTCTTC. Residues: CTARDYRGRANEQFF.

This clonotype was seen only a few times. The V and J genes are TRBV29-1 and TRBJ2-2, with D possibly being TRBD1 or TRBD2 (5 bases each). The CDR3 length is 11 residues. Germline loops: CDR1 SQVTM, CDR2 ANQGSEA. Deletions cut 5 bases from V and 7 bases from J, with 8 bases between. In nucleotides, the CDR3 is TGCAGCGTTAGAGGGGACGGGGAGCTGTTTTTT. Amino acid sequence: CSVRGDGELFF.

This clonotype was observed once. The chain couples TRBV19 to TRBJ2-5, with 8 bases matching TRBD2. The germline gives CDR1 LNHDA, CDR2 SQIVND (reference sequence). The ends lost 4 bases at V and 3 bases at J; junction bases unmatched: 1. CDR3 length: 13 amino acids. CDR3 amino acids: CASSRAGEETQYF. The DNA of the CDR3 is TGTGCCAGTAGTAGAGCGGGGGAAGAGACCCAGTACTTC.

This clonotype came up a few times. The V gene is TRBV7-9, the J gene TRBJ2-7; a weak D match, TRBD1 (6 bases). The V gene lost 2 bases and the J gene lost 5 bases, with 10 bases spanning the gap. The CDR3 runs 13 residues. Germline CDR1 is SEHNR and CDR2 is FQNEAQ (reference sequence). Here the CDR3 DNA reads TGTGCCAGCAGCTTAACGTACAGGGACGAGCAGTACTTC. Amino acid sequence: CASSLTYRDEQYF. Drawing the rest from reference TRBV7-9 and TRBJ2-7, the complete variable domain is DTGVSQNPRHKITKRGQNVTFRCDPISEHNRLYWYRQTLGQGPEFLTYFQNEAQLEKSRLLSDRFSAERPKGSFSTLEIQRTEQGDSAMYLCASSLTYRDEQYFGPGTRLTVT.

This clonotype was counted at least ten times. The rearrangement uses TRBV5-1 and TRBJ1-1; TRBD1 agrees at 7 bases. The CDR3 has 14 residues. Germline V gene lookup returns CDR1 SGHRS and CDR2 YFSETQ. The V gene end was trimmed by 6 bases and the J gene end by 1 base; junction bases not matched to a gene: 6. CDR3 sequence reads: CASTRQGPNTEAFF. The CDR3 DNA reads TGCGCCAGCACCCGACAGGGCCCGAACACTGAAGCTTTCTTT. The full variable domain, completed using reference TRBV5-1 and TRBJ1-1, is KAGVTQTPRYLIKTRGQQVTLSCSPISGHRSVSWYQQTPGQGLQFLFEYFSETQRNKGNFPGRFSGRQFSNSRSEMNVSTLELGDSALYLCASTRQGPNTEAFFGQGTRLTVV.

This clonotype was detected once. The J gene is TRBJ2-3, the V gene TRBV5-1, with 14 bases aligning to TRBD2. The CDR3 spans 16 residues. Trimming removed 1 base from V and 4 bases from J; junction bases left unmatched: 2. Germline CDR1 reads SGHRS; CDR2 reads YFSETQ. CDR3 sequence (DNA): TGCGCCAGCAGCTTGACGACTAGCGGGGGGGCAGATACGCAGTATTTT. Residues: CASSLTTSGGADTQYF.

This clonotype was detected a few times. As DNA, the CDR3 is TGTGCCAGCAGTTTATTGCGTAAATACGAGCAGTACTTC. Protein: CASSLLRKYEQYF. This rearrangement joins TRBV28 to TRBJ2-7; D not certain. V was cut by 1 base and J by 4 bases, with 8 bases left in between. Looked up from germline, CDR1 is MDHEN and CDR2 is SYDVKM. This CDR3 is built from 13 residues.

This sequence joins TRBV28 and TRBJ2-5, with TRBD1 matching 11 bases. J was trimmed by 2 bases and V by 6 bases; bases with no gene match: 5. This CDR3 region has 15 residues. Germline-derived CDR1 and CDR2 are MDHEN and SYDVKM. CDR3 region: CASRGQGAGQETQYF. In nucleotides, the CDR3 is TGTGCCAGCAGAGGACAGGGGGCGGGTCAAGAGACCCAGTACTTC.

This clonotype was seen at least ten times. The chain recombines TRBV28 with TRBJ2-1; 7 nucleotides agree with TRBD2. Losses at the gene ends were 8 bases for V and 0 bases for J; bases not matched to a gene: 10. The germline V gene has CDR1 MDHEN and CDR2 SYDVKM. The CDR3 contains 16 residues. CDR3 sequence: CASLTPGGSSYNEQFF. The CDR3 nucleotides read TGTGCCAGCCTAACCCCCGGGGGGAGCTCCTACAATGAGCAGTTCTTC.

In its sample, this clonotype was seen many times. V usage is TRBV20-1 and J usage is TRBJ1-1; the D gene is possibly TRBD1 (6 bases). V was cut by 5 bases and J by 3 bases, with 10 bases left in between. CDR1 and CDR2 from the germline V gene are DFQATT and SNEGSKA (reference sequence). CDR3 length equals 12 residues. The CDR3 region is CSALQGYTEAFF. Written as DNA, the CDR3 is TGCAGTGCTCTACAGGGTTACACTGAAGCTTTCTTT.

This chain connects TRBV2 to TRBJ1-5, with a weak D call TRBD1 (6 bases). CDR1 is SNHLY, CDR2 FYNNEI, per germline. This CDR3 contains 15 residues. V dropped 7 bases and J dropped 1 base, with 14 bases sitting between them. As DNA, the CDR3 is TGTGCCAGCAAGAGGGGGAAACAGAGCAATCAGCCCCAGCATTTT. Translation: CASKRGKQSNQPQHF.

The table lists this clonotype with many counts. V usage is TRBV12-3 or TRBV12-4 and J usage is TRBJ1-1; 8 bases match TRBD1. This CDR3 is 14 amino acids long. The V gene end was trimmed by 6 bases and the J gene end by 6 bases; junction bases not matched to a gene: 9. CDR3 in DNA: TGTGCCAGCAGCTGGTGGACAGGGAGGGCTGAAGCTTTCTTT. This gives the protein CASSWWTGRAEAFF.